This T cell receptor beta chain was retrieved from a study of T cells in Graves' hyperthyroidism and ophthalmopathy. Broader study findings: A model of 13 V-J features distinguished ophthalmopathy from stable hyperthyroidism.

PBMCs were derived from roughly 9.6 ml fresh peripheral blood. It was RNA transcripts that yielded the amplified TCR beta CDR3 regions. Researchers ran a first-round RT-PCR on the TCR CDR3 using the HTBI primer set. TCRdb analysed the multiplex PCR reads with MiXCR anew, one entry per CDR3 protein. The sample contains over 500,000 distinct CDR3 sequences, 15% to 20% of which appear only once. Germline V CDR1 and CDR2: SGHTA, FQGNSA. The CDR3 length is 15 residues. Trimming removed 3 bases from V and 4 bases from J, with 12 bases in between. About this clonotype: Antigen: not known.

V gene TRBV7-2 combines with J gene TRBJ2-2, with D possibly being TRBD1 (6 bases). This receptor was identified in a woman aged 25 to 39 with Graves' ophthalmopathy. The specimen was blood. CDR3 nucleotides: TGTGCCAGCAGCTTGGACAGATCGTTCACCGGGGAGCTGTTTTTT. The encoded protein is CASSLDRSFTGELFF.